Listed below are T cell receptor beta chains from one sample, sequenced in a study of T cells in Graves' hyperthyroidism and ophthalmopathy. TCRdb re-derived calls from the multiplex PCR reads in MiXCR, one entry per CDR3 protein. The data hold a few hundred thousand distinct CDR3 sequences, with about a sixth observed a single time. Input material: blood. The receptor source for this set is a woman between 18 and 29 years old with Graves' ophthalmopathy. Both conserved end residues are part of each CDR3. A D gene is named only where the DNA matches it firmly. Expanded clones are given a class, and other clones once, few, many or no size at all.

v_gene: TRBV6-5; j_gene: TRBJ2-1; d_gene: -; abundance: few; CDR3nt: TGTGCCAGCAGTTACTCGGGTACAGGGCTCAATGAGCAGTTCTTC; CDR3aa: CASSYSGTGLNEQFF
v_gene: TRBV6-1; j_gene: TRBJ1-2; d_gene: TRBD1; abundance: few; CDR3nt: TGTGCCAGCAGTGGTGCCCCAGACAGGGCTGATGGCTACACCTTC; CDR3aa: CASSGAPDRADGYTF
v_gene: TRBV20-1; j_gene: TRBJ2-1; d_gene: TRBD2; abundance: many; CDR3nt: TGCAGTGCTCCCCCTCTGGGACTAGCGGGAGGGGGGGTTGAGCAGTTCTTC; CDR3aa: CSAPPLGLAGGGVEQFF
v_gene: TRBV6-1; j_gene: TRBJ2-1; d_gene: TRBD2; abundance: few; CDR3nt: TGTGCCAGCAGCTCGACTAGCGGGAGGAAAAATGAGCAGTTCTTC; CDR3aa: CASSSTSGRKNEQFF
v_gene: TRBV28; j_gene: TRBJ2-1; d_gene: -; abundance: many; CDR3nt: TGTGCCAGCCGCAAGAGCGATGAGCAGTTCTTC; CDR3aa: CASRKSDEQFF
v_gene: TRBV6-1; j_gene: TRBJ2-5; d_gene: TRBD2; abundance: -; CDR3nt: TGTGCCAGCAGTGAAGCGGCGGGGGAACAAGAGACCCAGTACTTC; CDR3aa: CASSEAAGEQETQYF
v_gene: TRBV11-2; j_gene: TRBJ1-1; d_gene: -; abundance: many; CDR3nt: TGTGCCAGCAGCTTACCACAGGCCAACACTGAAGCTTTCTTT; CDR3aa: CASSLPQANTEAFF
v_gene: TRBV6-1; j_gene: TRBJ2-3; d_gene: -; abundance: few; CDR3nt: TGTGCCAGCAGCCCAATGGTCGGAGCAGATACGCAGTATTTT; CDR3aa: CASSPMVGADTQYF
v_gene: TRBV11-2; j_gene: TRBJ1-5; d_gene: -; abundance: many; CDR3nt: TGTGCCAGCAGCTTAGTTGGGAAGGGTCAGCCCCAGCATTTT; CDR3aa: CASSLVGKGQPQHF
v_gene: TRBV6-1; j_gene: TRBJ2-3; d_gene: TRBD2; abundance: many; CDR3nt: TGTGCCAGCAGTGAAGCGCTAGCGGGAGCAGATACGCAGTATTTT; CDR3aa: CASSEALAGADTQYF
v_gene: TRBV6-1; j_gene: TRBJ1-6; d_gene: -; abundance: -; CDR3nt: TGTGCCAGCAGTGAAGTCATCCGGGATTCACCCCTCCACTTT; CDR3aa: CASSEVIRDSPLHF
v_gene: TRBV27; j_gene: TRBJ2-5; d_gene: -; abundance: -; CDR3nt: TGTGCCAGCAGTTTACGAGGGGGGGGGCTAGAGACCCAGTACTTC; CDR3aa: CASSLRGGGLETQYF
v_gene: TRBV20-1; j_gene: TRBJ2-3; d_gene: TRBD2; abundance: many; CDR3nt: TGCAGTGCTCTTTCGGAGCGGGGGGCAGATACGCAGTATTTT; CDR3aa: CSALSERGADTQYF
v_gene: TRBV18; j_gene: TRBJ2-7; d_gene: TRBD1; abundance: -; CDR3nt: TGTGCCAGCTCACCTGCCCCGGGACAGGGACTCTACGAGCAGTACTTC; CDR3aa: CASSPAPGQGLYEQYF
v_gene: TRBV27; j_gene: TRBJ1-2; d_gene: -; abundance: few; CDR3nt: TGTGCCAGCAGATTACAACAGGGAGCAAATGGCTACACCTTC; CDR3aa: CASRLQQGANGYTF
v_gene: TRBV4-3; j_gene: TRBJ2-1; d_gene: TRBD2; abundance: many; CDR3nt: TGCGCCAGCAGCCAAGCGCGGGAGGGCTACAATGAGCAGTTCTTC; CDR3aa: CASSQAREGYNEQFF
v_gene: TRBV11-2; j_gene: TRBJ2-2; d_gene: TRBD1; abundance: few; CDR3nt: TGTGCCAGCAGCTTACCCGGGACAGGGTCGGCCGGGGAGCTGTTTTTT; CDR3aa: CASSLPGTGSAGELFF
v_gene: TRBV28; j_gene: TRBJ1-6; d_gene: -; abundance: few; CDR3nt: TGTGCCAGCAGCCCCACCCCTGTTAATTCACCCCTCCACTTT; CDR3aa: CASSPTPVNSPLHF
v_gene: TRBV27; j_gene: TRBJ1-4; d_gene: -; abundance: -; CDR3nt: TGTGCCAGCAGTTTCTTCTCAGGTAGTGGGAATAATGAAAAACTGTTTTTT; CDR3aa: CASSFFSGSGNNEKLFF
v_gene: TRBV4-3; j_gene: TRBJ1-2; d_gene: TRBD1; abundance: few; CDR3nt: TGCGCCAGCAGCCAAGAAATGACAGGGGACTATGGCTACACCTTC; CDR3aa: CASSQEMTGDYGYTF
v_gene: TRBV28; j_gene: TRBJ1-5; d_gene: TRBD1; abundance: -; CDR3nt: TGTGCCAGCAGTTCGACAGGGGAAAATCAGCCCCAGCATTTT; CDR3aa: CASSSTGENQPQHF
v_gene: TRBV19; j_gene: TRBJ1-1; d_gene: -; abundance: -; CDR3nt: TGTGCCAGTAGTAATACAATGAGAGGAATGAACACTGAAGCTTTCTTT; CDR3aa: CASSNTMRGMNTEAFF
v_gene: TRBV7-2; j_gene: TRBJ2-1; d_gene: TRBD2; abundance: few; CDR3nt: TGTGCCAGCAGCTTTGGAGCGGGAGGTTCCTACAATGAGCAGTTCTTC; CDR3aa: CASSFGAGGSYNEQFF
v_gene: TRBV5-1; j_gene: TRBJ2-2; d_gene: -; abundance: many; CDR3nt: TGCGCCAGCAGACCAGGGACAAACACCGGGGAGCTGTTTTTT; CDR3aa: CASRPGTNTGELFF
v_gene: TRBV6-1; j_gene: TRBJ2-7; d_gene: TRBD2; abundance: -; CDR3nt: TGTGCCAGCAGGGCGAGAGCGGGAGTTTACTACGAGCAGTACTTC; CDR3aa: CASRARAGVYYEQYF
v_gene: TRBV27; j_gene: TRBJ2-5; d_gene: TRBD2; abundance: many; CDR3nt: TGTGCCAGCAGTGATTTCCCCGGGACTAGCGGGAGTTTGAAGACCCAGTACTTC; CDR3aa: CASSDFPGTSGSLKTQYF
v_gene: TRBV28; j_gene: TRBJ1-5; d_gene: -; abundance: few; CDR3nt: TGTGCCACCTCGTATAGCAATCAGCCCCAGCATTTT; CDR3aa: CATSYSNQPQHF
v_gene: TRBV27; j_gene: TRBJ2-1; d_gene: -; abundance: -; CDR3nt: TGTGCCAGCAGTTTATTAAATGGGAATGAGCAGTTCTTC; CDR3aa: CASSLLNGNEQFF
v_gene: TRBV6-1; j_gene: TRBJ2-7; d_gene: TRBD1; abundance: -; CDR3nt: TGTGCCAGCACCGTACAGGGGAAAGTGAGCGAGCAGTACTTC; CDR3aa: CASTVQGKVSEQYF
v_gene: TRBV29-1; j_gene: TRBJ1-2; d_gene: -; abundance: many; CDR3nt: TGCAGCGTCAGCGGCGGAGTCTATGGCTACACCTTC; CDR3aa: CSVSGGVYGYTF
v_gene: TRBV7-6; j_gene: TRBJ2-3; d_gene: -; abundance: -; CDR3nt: TGTGCCAGCAGCCTTCTAGGGGGTTCGGATACGCAGTATTTT; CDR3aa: CASSLLGGSDTQYF
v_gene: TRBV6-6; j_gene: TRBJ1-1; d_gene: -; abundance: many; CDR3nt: TGTGCCAGCAGTTACTTAGGGAACACTGAAGCTTTCTTT; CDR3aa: CASSYLGNTEAFF
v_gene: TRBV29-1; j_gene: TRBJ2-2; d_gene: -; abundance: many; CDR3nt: TGCAGCGTCGCGGGACACTTGAACACCGGGGAGCTGTTTTTT; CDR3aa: CSVAGHLNTGELFF
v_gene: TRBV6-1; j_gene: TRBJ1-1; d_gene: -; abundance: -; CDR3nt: TGTGCCGCCGGGCGCGTCATGAACACTGAAGCTTTCTTT; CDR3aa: CAAGRVMNTEAFF
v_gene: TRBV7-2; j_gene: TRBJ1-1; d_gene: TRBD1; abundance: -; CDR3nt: TGTGCCAGCAGCTTAATGGGGACAGCCACTGAAGCTTTCTTT; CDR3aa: CASSLMGTATEAFF
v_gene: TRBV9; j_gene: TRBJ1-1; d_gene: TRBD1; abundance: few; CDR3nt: TGTGCCAGTCAGGGACAGGGAAGAGGTACTGAAGCTTTCTTT; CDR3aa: CASQGQGRGTEAFF
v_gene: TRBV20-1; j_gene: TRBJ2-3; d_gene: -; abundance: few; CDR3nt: TGCAGTGCTACGAGACTAGGACACACAGATACGCAGTATTTT; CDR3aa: CSATRLGHTDTQYF
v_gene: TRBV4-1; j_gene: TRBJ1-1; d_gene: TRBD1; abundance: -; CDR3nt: TGCGCCAGCAGCCAAGATCGAGGGACAGGGAATGAAGCTTTCTTT; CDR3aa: CASSQDRGTGNEAFF
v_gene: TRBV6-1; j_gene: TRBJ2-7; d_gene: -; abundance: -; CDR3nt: TGTGCCAGCAGTGAAATTTTCAGGGTGCACGAGCAGTACTTC; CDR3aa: CASSEIFRVHEQYF
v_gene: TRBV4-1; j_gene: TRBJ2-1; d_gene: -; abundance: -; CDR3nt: TGCGCCAGCAGCCAAGATAACAAGATCGAGCAGTTCTTC; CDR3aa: CASSQDNKIEQFF
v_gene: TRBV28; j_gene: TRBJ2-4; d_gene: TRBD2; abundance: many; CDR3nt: TGTGCCAGCAGTCCCTACGGGACTAGCGGGACGGACATTCAGTACTTC; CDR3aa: CASSPYGTSGTDIQYF
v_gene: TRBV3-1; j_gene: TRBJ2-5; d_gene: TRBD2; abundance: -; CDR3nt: TGTGCCAGCAACCAAGTTGCGGGGGGGAGGGAGACCCAGTACTTC; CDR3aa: CASNQVAGGRETQYF
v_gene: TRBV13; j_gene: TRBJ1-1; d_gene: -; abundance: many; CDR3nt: TGTGCCAGCAGCTCAGCAGGGAGGCTATTCGCTGAAGCTTTCTTT; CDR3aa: CASSSAGRLFAEAFF
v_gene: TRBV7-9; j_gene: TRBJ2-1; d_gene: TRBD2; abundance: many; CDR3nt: TGTGCCAGCAGTCTAGCGGGAGGGCCTAGGGAGCAGTTCTTC; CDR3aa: CASSLAGGPREQFF
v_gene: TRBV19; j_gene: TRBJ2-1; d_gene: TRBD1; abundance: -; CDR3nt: TGTGCCAGTAGTCGGTCAGGGGGACAGTTCTTC; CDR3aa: CASSRSGGQFF
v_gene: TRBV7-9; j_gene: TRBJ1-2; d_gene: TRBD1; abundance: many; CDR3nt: TGTGCCAGCAGCTTACCCTCGGGACAGGAAAGCTATGGCTACACCTTC; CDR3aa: CASSLPSGQESYGYTF
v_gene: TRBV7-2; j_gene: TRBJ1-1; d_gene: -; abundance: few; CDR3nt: TGTGCCAGCAGCTTAGAAATATGGGAGGGGATAGAAGCTTTCTTT; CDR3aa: CASSLEIWEGIEAFF
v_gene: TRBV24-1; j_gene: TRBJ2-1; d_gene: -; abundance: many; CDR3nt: TGTGCCACCAGTGATCCGGATCAAAGTTGGAATGAGCAGTTCTTC; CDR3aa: CATSDPDQSWNEQFF
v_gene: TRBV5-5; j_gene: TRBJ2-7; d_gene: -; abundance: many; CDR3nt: TGTGCCAGCAGCTTGTCGGCCAGCTCCTACGAGCAGTACTTC; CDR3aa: CASSLSASSYEQYF
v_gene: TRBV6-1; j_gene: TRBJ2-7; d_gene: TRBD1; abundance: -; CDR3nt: TGTGCCAGCAGTGCACCCTGGGACAGGGAGCACGAGCAGTACTTC; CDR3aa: CASSAPWDREHEQYF
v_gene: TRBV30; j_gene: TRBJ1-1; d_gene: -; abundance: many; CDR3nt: TGTGCCTGGAACTCCGGACGGAGAATGAACACTGAAGCTTTCTTT; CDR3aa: CAWNSGRRMNTEAFF
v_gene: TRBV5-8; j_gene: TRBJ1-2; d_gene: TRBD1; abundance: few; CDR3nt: TGTGCCAGCAGCACTCGACAGGGGAGCTATGGCTACACCTTC; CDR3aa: CASSTRQGSYGYTF
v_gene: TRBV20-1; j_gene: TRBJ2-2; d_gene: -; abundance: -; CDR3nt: TGCAGTGCTAGAGTCGGGGTCGGGACCGGGGGGCTGTTTTTT; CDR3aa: CSARVGVGTGGLFF
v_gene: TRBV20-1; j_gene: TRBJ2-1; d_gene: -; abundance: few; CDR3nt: TGCAGTGCTAAGCAAGGTACCTACAATGAGCAGTTCTTC; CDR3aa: CSAKQGTYNEQFF
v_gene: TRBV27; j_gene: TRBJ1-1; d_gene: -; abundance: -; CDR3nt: TGTGCCAGCAAGGGGGTCGAGAACACTGAAGCTTTCTTT; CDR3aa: CASKGVENTEAFF
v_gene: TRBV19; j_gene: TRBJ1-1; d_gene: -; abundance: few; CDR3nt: TGTGCCAGTAGTATTTACAGGAACACTGAAGCTTTCTTT; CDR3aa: CASSIYRNTEAFF
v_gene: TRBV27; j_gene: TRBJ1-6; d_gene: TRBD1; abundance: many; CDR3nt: TGTGCCAGCACCACTGAATGGGGACAGATCAATTCACCCCTCCACTTT; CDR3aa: CASTTEWGQINSPLHF
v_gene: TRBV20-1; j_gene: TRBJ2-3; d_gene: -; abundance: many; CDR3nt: TGCAGTGCCACCCTAGTTTTAGGGACAGATACGCAGTATTTT; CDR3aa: CSATLVLGTDTQYF
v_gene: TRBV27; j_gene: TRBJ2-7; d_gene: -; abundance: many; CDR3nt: TGTGCCAGCAAACCAACGGCGGTCCCCTACGAGCAGTACTTC; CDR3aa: CASKPTAVPYEQYF